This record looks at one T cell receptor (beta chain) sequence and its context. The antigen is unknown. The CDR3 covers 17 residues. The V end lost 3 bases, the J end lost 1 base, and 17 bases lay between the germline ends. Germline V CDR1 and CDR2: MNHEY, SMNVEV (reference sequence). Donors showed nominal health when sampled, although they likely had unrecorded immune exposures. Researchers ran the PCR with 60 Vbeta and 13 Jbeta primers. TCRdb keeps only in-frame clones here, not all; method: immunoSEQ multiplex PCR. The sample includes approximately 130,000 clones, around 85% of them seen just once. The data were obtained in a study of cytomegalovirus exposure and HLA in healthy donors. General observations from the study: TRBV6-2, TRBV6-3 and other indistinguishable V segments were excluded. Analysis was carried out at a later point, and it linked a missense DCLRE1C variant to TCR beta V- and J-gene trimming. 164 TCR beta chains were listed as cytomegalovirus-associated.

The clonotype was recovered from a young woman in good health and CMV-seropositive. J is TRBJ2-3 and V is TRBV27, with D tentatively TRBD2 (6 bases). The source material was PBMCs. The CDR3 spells CASSFATRDWGTDTQYF. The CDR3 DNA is TGTGCCAGCAGTTTCGCTACCCGGGACTGGGGCACAGATACGCAGTATTTT.